The 20 T cell receptor beta chains reported below all come from one sample, sequenced in a study of tissue T cells after allogeneic stem cell transplantation. Sequencing was performed with immunoSEQ multiplex PCR; in TCRdb, only in-frame clones are kept and a portion is missing. The sample carries 20,000 to 25,000 clones, almost 70% recorded once. Sequenced: blood. The source of these receptors is a female BALB/c mouse in good health. The strain bears MHC haplotype H2-d.

In its sample, this clone was seen once. Mouse gene names and germline throughout. The CDR3 is cut off 1 residue early in the read; its end comes from the germline J gene. The chain recombines TRBV20 with TRBJ1-4; TRBD1 might be the D (5 bases). Germline CDR1 GFQATS, CDR2 STVNSAI. Trimming took 0 bases from V and 4 from J, leaving 9 bases between them. The CDR3 has 14 amino acids. The CDR3 sequence: CGARDREGNERLFF. CDR3 DNA (partial): TGTGGTGCTAGGGACAGGGAGGGCAACGAAAGATTATTT.

As to this clone: Gene names refer to mouse genes. The missing CDR3 end, 1 residue past where the read stops, is filled in from the germline J gene. This chain links TRBV14 with TRBJ1-1; D not resolved. The V end lost 2 bases, the J end lost 3 bases, and 8 bases lay between the germline ends. The CDR3 has 13 residues. Per the germline V gene, CDR1 is SGHDT and CDR2 is FRDEAV. The CDR3 DNA, read in part, is TGTGCCAGCAGTTTTCCGGGGTACACAGAAGTCTTC. It specifies CASSFPGYTEVF. The whole CDR3 is CASSFPGYTEVFF.

As concerns this clone: All gene names here are mouse names. The CDR3 goes on 1 residue after the read ends, and that part is filled in from the germline J gene. The rearrangement links TRBV29 to TRBJ2-3; 7 bases match TRBD1. This CDR3 has 15 residues. Germline CDR1 is MSHET and CDR2 is SYDVDS. The trim removed 5 bases at V and 1 base at J, leaving 6 bases unmatched. The CDR3 DNA, read in part, is TGTGCTAGCAGTACCGACAGGGAGGGTGCAGAAACGCTGTAT. This encodes CASSTDREGAETLY. The entire CDR3 is CASSTDREGAETLYF. Full variable domain (missing parts from reference TRBV29 and TRBJ2-3): DMKVTQMPRYLIKRMGENVLLECGQDMSHETMYWYRQDPGLGLQLIYISYDVDSNSEGDIPKGYRVSRKKREHFSLILDSAKTNQTSVYFCASSTDREGAETLYFGSGTRLTVL.

Concerning this clone itself: The gene names given are mouse names. The sequence runs out 1 residue before the end of the CDR3; the remainder is reconstructed from the germline J gene. The chain joins TRBV13-1 to TRBJ1-6; no reliable D call. TRBJ1-6 is filed as an ORF, its function uncertain. CDR1 is NSHNY, CDR2 SYGAGN, per germline. V shed 0 bases and J shed 3 bases, with 4 bases lying between them. This CDR3 spans 14 amino acids. The CDR3 DNA, read in part, is TGTGCCAGCAGTGATGGGGGCTATAATTCGCCCCTCTAC. Translated: CASSDGGYNSPLY. The CDR3 in its entirety is CASSDGGYNSPLYF.

The sample holds one count of this clone. Gene names refer to mouse genes. The read terminates 1 residue before the CDR3 end, so the remaining end is supplied by the germline J gene. This chain joins TRBV4 and TRBJ1-6; D not resolved. TRBJ1-6 has ORF status, its function being uncertain. The germline V gene encodes CDR1 LGHDT and CDR2 YNNKQL (reference sequence). V lost 5 bases and J 7 bases, leaving 6 bases between the germline ends. The CDR3 has 12 residues. CDR3 DNA (partial): TGTGCCAGCAGCGAGCCAAATTCGCCCCTCTAC. It translates to CASSEPNSPLY. The whole CDR3 sequence reads CASSEPNSPLYF.

Details on this clone: Gene names are mouse gene names. The CDR3 end lies 1 residue beyond the end of the read and is filled in from the germline J gene. This same CDR3 is encoded by further DNA sequences in the sample. The chain carries TRBV4 and TRBJ1-2; TRBD1 matches at 8 bases. Germline assignment: CDR1 LGHDT and CDR2 YNNKQL (reference sequence). The CDR3 sequence is 14 residues long. The V and J ends lost 4 bases and 0 bases, in that order; junction bases with no gene match: 1. The CDR3 reads CASSLQGANSDYTF. The covered CDR3 bases are TGTGCCAGCAGCTTACAGGGGGCAAACTCCGACTACACC. Full variable domain (remainder filled in from reference TRBV4 and TRBJ1-2): ETAVFQTPNYHVTQVGNEVSFNCKQTLGHDTMYWYKQDSKKLLKIMFSYNNKQLIVNETVPRRFSPQSSDKAHLNLRIKSVEPEDSAVYLCASSLQGANSDYTFGSGTRLLVI.

Turning to this clone: Gene labels here are mouse ones. CDR3 DNA, as far as it was read: TGTGCCAGCAGTGATGACAGCTATGCTGAGCAGTTC. Translation gives CASSDDSYAEQF. The entire CDR3 protein reads CASSDDSYAEQFF. The rearrangement joins TRBV13-3 to TRBJ2-1; D remains ambiguous. The observed sequence ends 1 residue before the CDR3 terminus, with the missing tail filled in from the germline J gene. The V gene's germline CDR1 is NNHDY and CDR2 SYVADS. The CDR3 length is 13 residues. Trimming took 0 bases from V and 3 from J, leaving 4 bases between them.

Comment on this clone: Genes and germline are mouse. The CDR3 end falls 1 residue outside the read, so it is completed with the germline J gene. The genes are TRBV19 and TRBJ1-1; D unclear. The CDR3 is 13 residues long. V lost 0 bases, J lost 2 bases, and 5 bases lay in between. Germline V gene sequence: CDR1 FNHDT, CDR2 SITEND (reference sequence). The part of the CDR3 DNA that was read is TGTGCCAGCAGTATAGGAGTCAACACAGAAGTCTTC. Its translation: CASSIGVNTEVF. The complete CDR3 protein is CASSIGVNTEVFF.

Concerning this clone: Mouse gene names apply. The read falls 1 residue short of the CDR3 end, and the missing part is taken from the germline J gene. The chain joins TRBV13-2 to TRBJ2-5; no clear D. Trimming removed 1 base from V and 2 bases from J, with 5 bases in between. There are 13 residues in the CDR3. Germline V gene sequence: CDR1 NNHNN, CDR2 SYGAGS (reference sequence). CDR3 DNA, as far as it was read: TGTGCCAGCGGTGATTACTTCCAAGACACCCAGTAC. Residues: CASGDYFQDTQY. Given in full, the CDR3 is CASGDYFQDTQYF.

In regard to this clone: The genes and germline here are from mouse. The CDR3 end is not reached by the read, which stops 1 residue before it; the germline J gene fills it in. V and J are TRBV24 and TRBJ2-5, with D possibly TRBD1 on 6 matching bases. Germline values: CDR1 KGHTA, CDR2 FRNEEI. V dropped 6 bases and J dropped 3 bases, with 10 bases sitting between them. The CDR3 has 13 amino acids. The CDR3 loop reads CASSKGHQDTQYF. Incomplete CDR3 DNA: TGTGCCAGCAGCAAGGGACATCAAGACACCCAGTAC.

As regards this clone: Mouse names are used for the genes. Coverage ceases 1 residue before the CDR3 finishes, and the germline J gene fills in the end. The chain uses TRBV13-3 and TRBJ2-3; 10 bases are a match to TRBD1. The CDR3 extends over 14 amino acids. Germline V gene lookup returns CDR1 NNHDY and CDR2 SYVADS. With 6 bases clipped from V and 3 bases from J, the junction kept 4 bases outside the gene matches. CDR3 DNA, as far as it was read: TGTGCCAGCACCCAGACAGGGGGCGCAGAAACGCTGTAT. Its protein product is CASTQTGGAETLY. The full CDR3 is CASTQTGGAETLYF.

In its sample, this clone was seen a few times. Mouse germline and gene names are used. The read ends 1 residue early relative to the CDR3; the germline J gene fills the gap. The J gene is TRBJ2-7, the V gene TRBV2, with 10 bases identical to TRBD2. The junction had 2 bases not matched to a gene; V was cut back by 0 bases and J by 3 bases. CDR3 size: 15 residues. The V gene's germline CDR1 is LGHNA and CDR2 YSYQKL. This chain's CDR3 is CASSQELGGFYEQYF. CDR3 bases read: TGTGCCAGCAGCCAAGAACTGGGGGGGTTCTATGAACAGTAC.

Details on this clone: The gene names here belong to mouse. The read ends 1 residue shy of where the CDR3 ends; the end is completed using the germline J gene. The gene calls are TRBV13-2 and TRBJ1-1; 7 nucleotides agree with TRBD1. Germline CDR1 and CDR2: NNHNN and SYGAGS (reference sequence). The trim removed 3 bases at V and 0 bases at J, leaving 2 bases unmatched. CDR3 size: 14 residues. The CDR3 reads CASGAGTANTEVFF. The CDR3 bases that were read are TGTGCCAGCGGTGCCGGGACAGCAAACACAGAAGTCTTC.

This clone was counted between two and nine times. Gene names and germline match the mouse. The read ends 1 residue early relative to the CDR3; the germline J gene fills the gap. This sequence joins TRBV29 and TRBJ2-7; D is uncertain. The germline CDR1 and CDR2 sequences are MSHET and SYDVDS. This CDR3 is 13 amino acids long. The V end was cut by 4 bases, the J end by 3 bases, with 10 bases between. The CDR3 spells CASSSSTNYEQYF. The sequenced CDR3 bases are TGTGCTAGCAGTTCCTCGACAAACTATGAACAGTAC.

This clone has only one observation. Mouse names are used for the genes. The CDR3 extends 1 residue past the end of the read, so its final part is completed from the germline J gene. The chain uses TRBV19 and TRBJ2-1; 10 positions match TRBD2. The CDR3 consists of 16 residues. Germline V gene sequence: CDR1 FNHDT, CDR2 SITEND (reference sequence). The trim removed 5 bases at V and 3 bases at J, leaving 8 bases unmatched. CDR3: CASRLPLGGRYAEQFF. The part of the CDR3 DNA that was read is TGTGCCAGCAGGCTCCCTCTGGGGGGGCGCTATGCTGAGCAGTTC. Filled out from reference TRBV19 and TRBJ2-1, the complete variable domain reads GGIITQTPKFLIGQEGQKLTLKCQQNFNHDTMYWYRQDSGKGLRLIYYSITENDLQKGDLSEGYDASREKKSSFSLTVTSAQKNEMAVFLCASRLPLGGRYAEQFFGPGTRLTVL.

Only one count was recorded for this clone. The junction departs from germline at one end; a sequencing error may be responsible. The gene names given are mouse names. The read finishes 1 residue shy of the CDR3 end, and the germline J gene is used to complete it. The chain has TRBV2 and TRBJ2-4; D may be TRBD1 or TRBD2 (6 bases each). This CDR3 contains 17 residues. The germline gives CDR1 LGHNA, CDR2 YSYQKL. The CDR3 DNA, read in part, is TGTGCCAGCAGCCAAGATCGAGCGGGGGCAAGGCAAAACGCCTTGTAC. Translated: CASSQDRAGARQNALY. The whole CDR3 protein reads CASSQDRAGARQNALYF.

Concerning this clone itself: Gene and germline names: mouse. The read falls 1 residue short of the CDR3 end, and the missing part is taken from the germline J gene. This sequence joins TRBV31 and TRBJ2-3, with D uncertain. CDR3 size: 15 residues. With 1 base removed from V and 0 bases from J, the gap between germline ends came to 11 bases. CDR1 and CDR2 from the germline V gene are GKSSPN and SITVG. CDR3 loop: CAWSQGKSSAETLYF. Incomplete CDR3 DNA: TGTGCCTGGAGTCAGGGTAAATCTAGTGCAGAAACGCTGTAT. Full variable domain (remainder filled in from reference TRBV31 and TRBJ2-3): AQTIHQWPVAEIKAVGSPLSLGCTIKGKSSPNLYWYWQATGGTLQQLFYSITVGQVESVVQLNLSASRPKDDQFILSTEKLLLSHSGFYLCAWSQGKSSAETLYFGSGTRLTVL.

With respect to this clone: Each gene name is a mouse one. The CDR3 goes on 1 residue after the read ends, and that part is filled in from the germline J gene. This chain links TRBV1 with TRBJ2-4, with 7 bases identical to TRBD2. The CDR3 loop spans 13 amino acids. V lost 4 bases to trimming and J lost 3 bases; unmatched junction nucleotides: 1. Germline lookup yields CDR1 NSQYPW and CDR2 LRSPGD (reference sequence). The CDR3 reads CTCSGGGQNTLYF. The CDR3 DNA, read in part, is TGCACCTGCAGTGGTGGGGGGCAAAACACCTTGTAC. The variable domain in full, with the rest retrieved from reference TRBV1 and TRBJ2-4, is VTLLEQNPRWRLVPRGQAVNLRCILKNSQYPWMSWYQQDLQKQLQWLFTLRSPGDKEVKSLPGADYLATRVTDTELRLQVANMSQGRTLYCTCSGGGQNTLYFGAGTRLSVL.

This clone was seen a few times. The germline and genes are mouse ones. The sequenced fragment ends 1 residue before the CDR3 boundary, so the rest is inferred from the germline J gene. The V and J genes are TRBV5 and TRBJ2-7; D is perhaps TRBD2 (5 bases). From germline, CDR1 is LGHNA and CDR2 YNLKQL (reference sequence). V lost 2 bases and J 7 bases, leaving 6 bases between the germline ends. The length of the CDR3 is 11 residues. Incomplete CDR3 DNA: TGTGCCAGCAGCCAAAACTGGGAACAGTAC. As protein: CASSQNWEQY. The whole CDR3 is CASSQNWEQYF.

This clone is a singleton in its sample. Genes and germline are mouse. The read terminates 1 residue before the CDR3 end, so the remaining end is supplied by the germline J gene. The chain couples TRBV13-2 to TRBJ2-4, with a weak D call TRBD2 (6 bases). CDR1 is NNHNN, CDR2 SYGAGS, per germline (reference sequence). Trimming shortened V by 0 bases and J by 5 bases, and 7 bases separated the two germline ends. This CDR3 is 13 amino acids long. CDR3 DNA, as far as it was read: TGTGCCAGCGGTGATGCGGGGGGAAACACCTTGTAC. This gives the protein CASGDAGGNTLY. The entire CDR3 protein reads CASGDAGGNTLYF.